The T cell receptor (beta chain) described here comes from a study of metastatic and nonmetastatic thyroid tumors. On the study more broadly: Across blood and tumor or nodule tissue, repertoires from malignant and benign thyroid patients were compared with one another.

Before thyroid surgery, none of the patients had received any treatment. MiXCR was used by TCRdb to re-call the PCR reads. The sample carries under 95,000 clones, roughly 13% recorded once. This clone was seen repeatedly, ten times or more. Trimming cost V 6 bases and J 0 bases, with 14 bases left between them. The CDR3 runs to 16 residues. Source material: blood. This TCR came from a female donor with papillary thyroid cancer or a benign thyroid nodule (not recorded which). Some clones in this sample may be carry-over from other donors' samples. The chain is built from TRBV12-3 or TRBV12-4 and TRBJ2-2; D unclear. In DNA form, the CDR3 reads TGTGCCAGCAGCCCCCGGCAGGCGGCGAACACCGGGGAGCTGTTTTTT. It specifies CASSPRQAANTGELFF.